What follows are 13 T cell receptor beta chains derived from one specimen sequenced in a study of T cell responses to AZD1222 COVID-19 vaccine. This table comes from immunoSEQ multiplex PCR, and its TCRdb copy is limited to in-frame clones, with some not included. Among about 140,000 clones, more than 75% were seen once, and the ten largest hold 3.1%. This material consisted of peripheral blood, taken 28 days after the second AZD1222 dose. Receptors originate from an adult who received the AZD1222 COVID-19 vaccine.

This sequence joins TRBV28 and TRBJ2-3; 8 bases map to TRBD1. This CDR3 spans 16 amino acids. With V trimmed by 3 bases and J by 1 base, 6 bases remained unmatched. Germline loops: CDR1 MDHEN, CDR2 SYDVKM. The CDR3 protein is CASSFSGQAGTDTQYF. CDR3 in DNA: TGTGCCAGCAGTTTTTCGGGACAGGCGGGCACAGATACGCAGTATTTT.

The chain has TRBV28 and TRBJ1-4, with TRBD1 matching over 7 bases. The germline V gene encodes CDR1 MDHEN and CDR2 SYDVKM. This CDR3 is 14 amino acids long. After removal of 4 bases from V and 5 bases from J, the junction contained 4 bases not matched to a gene. As DNA, the CDR3 is TGTGCCAGCAGTTATGGGACAGCGAATGAAAAACTGTTTTTT. It specifies CASSYGTANEKLFF.

CDR3 residues: CASGGAGQPQHF. For the CDR3, the DNA is TGTGCCAGCGGAGGGGCCGGTCAGCCCCAGCATTTT. This chain joins TRBV12-3 or TRBV12-4 and TRBJ1-5; a weak D match, TRBD1 (5 bases). Trimming removed 8 bases from V and 6 bases from J, with 11 bases in between. The CDR3 loop spans 12 amino acids.

The chain recombines TRBV2 with TRBJ1-2, with 7 bases that match TRBD1. Germline V lookup: CDR1 SNHLY, CDR2 FYNNEI. This CDR3 contains 13 residues. V gave up 3 bases and J gave up 2 bases; unmatched junction bases: 0. The CDR3 coding sequence is TGTGCCAGCAGTGAGACAGGGAACTATGGCTACACCTTC. Its translation is CASSETGNYGYTF.

This clone was observed once. The chain joins TRBV5-1 to TRBJ2-1; TRBD2 aligns across 7 bases. The CDR3 runs 16 residues. The germline V gene encodes CDR1 SGHRS and CDR2 YFSETQ. J lost 5 bases, V lost 4 bases, and 12 bases had no gene match. The CDR3 reads CASSVIPHRGDNEQFF. CDR3 in DNA: TGCGCCAGCAGCGTGATACCCCACCGGGGGGACAATGAGCAGTTCTTC.

V gene TRBV7-6 combines with J gene TRBJ1-3; D call uncertain. Trimming stripped 1 base from V and 6 bases from J, with 13 bases between. Germline V gene data show CDR1 as SGHVS and CDR2 as FNYEAQ. There are 15 residues in the CDR3. The CDR3 spells CASSLVQYPSNTIYF. The CDR3 DNA sequence: TGTGCCAGCAGCTTAGTACAATACCCTTCAAACACCATATATTTT.

V gene TRBV28 combines with J gene TRBJ1-4; no clear D. The germline V gene encodes CDR1 MDHEN and CDR2 SYDVKM. Trimming cost V 5 bases and J 7 bases, with 17 bases left between them. CDR3 length: 15 amino acids. The CDR3 protein is CASSHGRQLSEKLFF. Written as DNA, the CDR3 is TGTGCCAGCAGTCACGGACGGCAACTGAGTGAAAAACTGTTTTTT.

The chain combines TRBV9 with TRBJ2-7; D uncertain. There are 13 residues in the CDR3. V lost 0 bases, J lost 0 bases, and 4 bases lay in between. Germline V gene sequence: CDR1 SGDLS, CDR2 YYNGEE. CDR3 loop: CASSVGGSYEQYF. The CDR3 bases are TGTGCCAGCAGCGTAGGGGGCTCCTACGAGCAGTACTTC. Drawing the rest from reference TRBV9 and TRBJ2-7, the complete variable domain is DSGVTQTPKHLITATGQRVTLRCSPRSGDLSVYWYQQSLDQGLQFLIQYYNGEERAKGNILERFSAQQFPDLHSELNLSSLELGDSALYFCASSVGGSYEQYFGPGTRLTVT.

This rearrangement joins TRBV6-1 to TRBJ1-5; D is unclear. The CDR3 loop spans 15 amino acids. Germline CDR1 MNHNS, CDR2 SASEGT. V was pared by 2 bases and J by 0 bases, with 8 bases between. CDR3 amino acids: CASSEPGNSNQPQHF. As DNA, the CDR3 is TGTGCCAGCAGTGAACCCGGGAATAGCAATCAGCCCCAGCATTTT.

This chain joins TRBV11-1 and TRBJ2-7; the D gene is possibly TRBD2 (5 bases). The germline gives CDR1 SGHAT, CDR2 FQDESV (reference sequence). There are 14 residues in the CDR3. The germline V and J ends were trimmed by 5 bases and 2 bases, with 13 bases remaining between them. The CDR3 DNA reads TGTGCCAGCAGCAGATTCGACGGGGCCTACGAGCAGTACTTC. This gives the protein CASSRFDGAYEQYF.

The chain uses TRBV6-5 and TRBJ2-1; unclear D gene. The V gene's germline CDR1 is MNHEY and CDR2 SVGAGI. V was pared by 1 base and J by 6 bases, with 4 bases between. The CDR3 covers 12 residues. CDR3 residues: CASSYLGNEQFF. Written as DNA, the CDR3 is TGTGCCAGCAGTTACTTGGGCAATGAGCAGTTCTTC.

This clone was seen more than once but under ten times. CDR3 loop: CASSVALDASLNSPLHF. The CDR3 DNA reads TGTGCCAGCAGCGTAGCCCTTGACGCCAGCCTTAATTCACCCCTCCACTTT. The rearrangement uses TRBV9 and TRBJ1-6; unclear D gene. The germline gives CDR1 SGDLS, CDR2 YYNGEE. The V end was cut by 0 bases, the J end by 6 bases, with 16 bases between. The CDR3 has 17 residues.

The chain couples TRBV7-3 to TRBJ1-1; the match to TRBD1 covers 9 bases. V lost 5 bases and J lost 4; bases outside the gene matches: 5. Looked up from germline, CDR1 is SGHTA and CDR2 is FQGTGA. The CDR3 length is 14 residues. CDR3 bases: TGTGCCAGCAGCCCGGGACAGGGTTCCACTGAAGCTTTCTTT. Residues: CASSPGQGSTEAFF.